The rows below give T cell receptor beta chains drawn from one sample of a study of blood T cell repertoires in COVID-19. The table came from immunoSEQ multiplex PCR; TCRdb's copy has only in-frame clones and leaves some out. The table has roughly 140,000 clones, roughly four fifths seen once. The specimen sequenced was peripheral blood. These TCRs come from a woman older than 75 with acute or convalescent COVID-19. Each CDR3 is given with its conserved first and last residue. Fields, in order: clone size, V gene, J gene, D gene, CDR3 protein, CDR3 DNA. A D gene is named only where the DNA matches it firmly. Clone size is given for some rows only: seen once, a few or many times, or a class if the clone is expanded.

>NA|TRBV19|TRBJ2-3|TRBD2
CASSWTSGGPTDTQYF
TGTGCCAGTAGTTGGACTAGCGGGGGGCCCACAGATACGCAGTATTTT
>NA|TRBV4-3|TRBJ2-5|TRBD2
CASSPLAGGETQYF
TGCGCCAGCAGCCCGTTAGCGGGGGGAGAGACCCAGTACTTC
>few|TRBV21-1|TRBJ2-7|NA
CASRPLRGTAYQQYF
TGTGCCAGCAGGCCTCTCAGAGGGACAGCATATCAGCAGTACTTC
>once|TRBV19|TRBJ2-3|NA
CASSGRDTQYF
TGTGCCAGTTCGGGAAGAGATACGCAGTATTTT
>NA|TRBV12-3/TRBV12-4|TRBJ1-1|NA
CATGGVRTEAFF
TGTGCCACCGGGGGAGTTCGGACTGAAGCTTTCTTT
>NA|TRBV7-8|TRBJ1-5|NA
CASSRARNQPQHF
TGTGCCAGCAGCCGTGCCAGGAACCAGCCCCAGCATTTT
>few|TRBV7-2|TRBJ1-3|NA
CASSERGSGNTIYF
TGTGCCAGCAGCGAGAGAGGGAGTGGAAACACCATATATTTT
>NA|TRBV6-5|TRBJ1-2|TRBD1
CASSSDRGRSHGYTF
TGTGCCAGCAGTTCTGACAGGGGAAGGAGTCATGGCTACACCTTC
>NA|TRBV6-5|TRBJ1-3|NA
CASSYSNRISGNTIYF
TGTGCCAGCAGTTACTCTAACAGGATCTCTGGAAACACCATATATTTT
>NA|TRBV6-5|TRBJ1-4|TRBD1
CASTSGTGGEKLFF
TGTGCCAGCACCTCCGGGACAGGGGGTGAAAAACTGTTTTTT
>NA|TRBV6-5|TRBJ2-2|TRBD1
CASRSGQATGELFF
TGTGCCAGCAGGAGCGGACAGGCCACCGGGGAGCTGTTTTTT
>NA|TRBV12-3/TRBV12-4|TRBJ2-7|NA
CASSPRDNYEQYF
TGTGCCAGCAGCCCCCGGGACAACTACGAGCAGTACTTC
>NA|TRBV12-3/TRBV12-4|TRBJ2-3|NA
CASSRTTDTQYF
TGTGCCAGCAGCCGGACTACCGATACGCAGTATTTT
>few|TRBV14|TRBJ1-2|NA
CASSPQSKSYGYTF
TGTGCCAGCAGCCCACAGAGTAAGAGCTATGGCTACACCTTC
>NA|TRBV3-1/TRBV3-2|TRBJ1-4|NA
CASSLGDWTEEKLFF
TGTGCCAGCAGCCTAGGGGATTGGACGGAGGAAAAACTGTTTTTT
>NA|TRBV7-9|TRBJ1-1|NA
CASSRNLGQNTEAFF
TGTGCCAGCAGCCGAAACTTGGGACAGAACACTGAAGCTTTCTTT
>NA|TRBV2|TRBJ1-1|NA
CASSEEQGFATEAFF
TGTGCCAGCAGTGAAGAGCAGGGCTTCGCCACTGAAGCTTTCTTT
>NA|TRBV4-2|TRBJ1-2|TRBD1
CASSLFGGGTGNYGYTF
TGTGCCAGCAGCCTCTTTGGAGGCGGGACAGGGAACTATGGCTACACCTTC
>NA|TRBV6-2/TRBV6-3|TRBJ1-6|NA
CASSYGGTRRNSPLHF
TGTGCCAGCAGTTACGGGGGCACGCGCCGTAACTCACCCCTCCACTTT
>few|TRBV19|TRBJ2-2|TRBD1
CASSLGQGLFANTGELFF
TGTGCCAGTAGTCTCGGACAGGGCCTCTTCGCGAACACCGGGGAGCTGTTTTTT
>NA|TRBV20-1|TRBJ2-3|TRBD2
CSASSGTSTDTQYF
TGCAGTGCTAGTAGCGGGACTAGCACAGATACGCAGTATTTT
>NA|TRBV2|TRBJ2-5|TRBD2
CASSGASGGQETQYF
TGTGCCAGCAGTGGGGCTAGCGGGGGCCAAGAGACCCAGTACTTC
>NA|TRBV19|TRBJ1-1|NA
CASSTQGRNTEAFF
TGTGCCAGTAGTACTCAGGGGAGAAACACTGAAGCTTTCTTT
>few|TRBV4-2|TRBJ2-2|TRBD1
CASSRDRATNTGELFF
TGTGCCAGCAGCCGAGACAGGGCGACGAACACCGGGGAGCTGTTTTTT
>NA|TRBV4-2|TRBJ2-3|TRBD1
CASSQTGGKPSTDTQYF
TGTGCCAGCAGCCAGACAGGGGGAAAGCCTAGCACAGATACGCAGTATTTT
>NA|TRBV4-1|TRBJ1-2|NA
CASSQDLPGTYGYTF
TGCGCCAGCAGCCAAGATCTGCCGGGAACCTATGGCTACACCTTC
>NA|TRBV6-5|TRBJ2-1|TRBD2
CASSGGSSYNEQFF
TGTGCCAGTAGCGGGGGGAGCTCCTACAATGAGCAGTTCTTC
>NA|TRBV6-6|TRBJ1-6|TRBD1
CASSLDRVPGSSYNSPLHF
TGTGCCAGCAGTCTGGACAGGGTCCCCGGGAGCTCCTATAATTCACCCCTCCACTTT
>NA|TRBV29-1|TRBJ1-2|TRBD1
CSVEVKGAGDYGYTF
TGCAGCGTTGAAGTTAAGGGGGCTGGAGACTATGGCTACACCTTC
>NA|TRBV3-1/TRBV3-2|TRBJ1-1|TRBD1
CASSQLGQAKNTEAFF
TGTGCCAGCAGCCAGCTCGGACAGGCGAAGAACACTGAAGCTTTCTTT
>NA|TRBV6-5|TRBJ1-2|NA
CASSYDRDINYGYTF
TGTGCCAGCAGTTACGACCGGGACATTAACTATGGCTACACCTTC
>NA|TRBV11-1|TRBJ2-3|NA
CASSSSSPDTQYF
TGTGCCAGCAGCTCATCTAGCCCAGATACGCAGTATTTT
>NA|TRBV27|TRBJ2-1|TRBD2
CASSYQPGLAGRNEQFF
TGTGCCAGCAGCTATCAACCGGGACTAGCGGGACGAAATGAGCAGTTCTTC
>NA|TRBV9|TRBJ2-1|TRBD2
CASSGTLGAGGLGSNEQFF
TGTGCCAGCAGCGGGACGTTAGGGGCCGGGGGACTAGGCAGCAATGAGCAGTTCTTC
>NA|TRBV2|TRBJ1-5|NA
CASSPQGFQPQHF
TGTGCCAGCAGTCCTCAGGGATTTCAGCCCCAGCATTTT
>NA|TRBV27|TRBJ1-1|NA
CASRTLNTEAFF
TGTGCCAGCAGAACACTGAACACTGAAGCTTTCTTT
>once|TRBV25-1|TRBJ1-1|NA
CASSELSGGTEAFF
TGTGCCAGCAGTGAATTGTCCGGGGGCACTGAAGCTTTCTTT
>NA|TRBV14|TRBJ2-1|NA
CASSQRGGDPFF
TGTGCCAGCAGCCAGCGAGGAGGGGATCCGTTCTTC
>few|TRBV7-3|TRBJ1-1|NA
CASSSTPIGRNTEAFF
TGTGCCAGCAGCTCCACCCCCATTGGGAGGAACACTGAAGCTTTCTTT
>NA|TRBV27|TRBJ1-1|NA
CASSTLGGTEAFF
TGTGCCAGCAGTACCCTGGGGGGCACTGAAGCTTTCTTT
>NA|TRBV18|TRBJ2-7|NA
CASSPLADSYEQYF
TGTGCCAGCTCACCACTAGCGGACTCCTACGAGCAGTACTTC
>few|TRBV19|TRBJ1-2|NA
CASSVTGPPNYGYTF
TGTGCCAGTAGTGTCACAGGACCCCCTAACTATGGCTACACCTTC
>NA|TRBV6-5|TRBJ1-1|TRBD1
CASSYGQGNTEAFF
TGTGCCAGCAGTTACGGACAGGGGAACACTGAAGCTTTCTTT
>few|TRBV25-1|TRBJ1-3|TRBD1
CASIPAEGQLSGNTIYF
TGTGCCAGCATTCCCGCGGAGGGACAGTTATCTGGAAACACCATATATTTT
>NA|TRBV18|TRBJ2-7|NA
CASSPFPAVVEQYF
TGTGCCAGCTCACCATTCCCCGCGGTTGTAGAGCAGTACTTC
>NA|TRBV12-3/TRBV12-4|TRBJ1-1|NA
CASSLTGRGSAFF
TGTGCCAGCAGTTTAACGGGCAGGGGATCAGCTTTCTTT
>NA|TRBV6-2/TRBV6-3|TRBJ2-3|NA
CASSYSRFGTDTQYF
TGTGCCAGCAGTTACTCGAGGTTCGGCACAGATACGCAGTATTTT
>NA|TRBV5-1|TRBJ1-1|TRBD1
CASSRDSSTNTEAFF
TGCGCCAGCAGCAGGGACAGCTCCACCAACACTGAAGCTTTCTTT
>NA|TRBV6-4|TRBJ2-1|NA
CASSEDREYNEQFF
TGTGCCAGCAGTGAGGACAGAGAATACAATGAGCAGTTCTTC
>NA|TRBV5-1|TRBJ1-2|NA
CASSLSQFYGYTF
TGCGCCAGCAGCTTGAGTCAGTTCTATGGCTACACCTTC
>NA|TRBV5-1|TRBJ2-7|NA
CASSLNGEPGFGYEQYF
TGCGCCAGCAGCTTGAACGGCGAGCCGGGATTTGGCTACGAGCAGTACTTC
>once|TRBV7-2|TRBJ2-7|NA
CASSRGGVENYEQYF
TGTGCCAGCAGCCGGGGTGGAGTAGAGAACTACGAGCAGTACTTC